This T cell receptor beta chain was sequenced for a study of CD4 T cell repertoires in COVID-19. CDR1 and CDR2 (germline): SGHNT, YYREEE (reference sequence). The CDR3 covers 15 residues. The junction had 6 bases not matched to a gene; V was cut back by 4 bases and J by 7 bases. Data came from immunoSEQ multiplex PCR; TCRdb stores just in-frame clones and leaves some out. The sample records about 75,000 clones, 80% to 90% being singletons. This TCR derives from a human donor who had COVID-19. The sample was CD4+ T cells from peripheral blood, taken after recovery from COVID-19. V and J are TRBV5-4 and TRBJ2-1; 12 positions agree with TRBD2. CDR3 coding DNA: TGTGCCAGCAGCCCGACTAGCGGGAGTATAAATGAGCAGTTCTTC. Its translation is CASSPTSGSINEQFF.